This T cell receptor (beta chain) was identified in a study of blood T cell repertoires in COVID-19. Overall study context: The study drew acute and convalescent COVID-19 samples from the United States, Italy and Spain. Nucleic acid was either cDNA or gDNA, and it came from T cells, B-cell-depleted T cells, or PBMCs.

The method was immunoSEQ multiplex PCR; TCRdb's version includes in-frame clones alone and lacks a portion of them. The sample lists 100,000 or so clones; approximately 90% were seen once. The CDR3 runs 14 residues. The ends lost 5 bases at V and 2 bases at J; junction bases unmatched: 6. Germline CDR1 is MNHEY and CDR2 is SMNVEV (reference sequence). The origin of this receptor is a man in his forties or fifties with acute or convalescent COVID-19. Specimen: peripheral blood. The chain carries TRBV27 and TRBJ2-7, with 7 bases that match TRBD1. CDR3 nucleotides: TGTGCCAGCAGTCTCCGGGACAGCCCCTACGAGCAGTACTTC. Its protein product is CASSLRDSPYEQYF.